This entry features one TCR beta chain sequence. This entry comes from a study of blood T cell repertoires in COVID-19. Study details: COVID-19 samples collected from the United States, Italy and Spain covered acute and convalescent phases. T cells, B-cell-depleted T cells, or PBMCs provided the cDNA or gDNA that served as material.

Germline V lookup: CDR1 ENHRY, CDR2 SYGVKD. V trimming: 10 bases; J trimming: 4 bases; junction bases outside the gene matches: 16. The CDR3 spans 16 residues. Original analysis: Quantification of nucleated cells was approximated via reference gene primer amplification. Profiling relied on immunoSEQ multiplex PCR, and the TCRdb table lists in-frame clones only, not all of them. D and trimming were read from the DNA, whereas the V and J calls and clone size are those reported in that table. The profile covers some 290,000 clones, with about 85% appearing a single time and about 3.5% taken by the ten largest.

Sample: peripheral blood. This TCR derives from a man younger than 35 with active or convalescent COVID-19. The chain combines TRBV10-3 with TRBJ2-3; the match to TRBD2 covers 8 bases. In DNA, the CDR3 is TGTGCCACCACAACGACGGGGCGGGGGGCCTCAGATACGCAGTATTTT. Protein sequence: CATTTTGRGASDTQYF.